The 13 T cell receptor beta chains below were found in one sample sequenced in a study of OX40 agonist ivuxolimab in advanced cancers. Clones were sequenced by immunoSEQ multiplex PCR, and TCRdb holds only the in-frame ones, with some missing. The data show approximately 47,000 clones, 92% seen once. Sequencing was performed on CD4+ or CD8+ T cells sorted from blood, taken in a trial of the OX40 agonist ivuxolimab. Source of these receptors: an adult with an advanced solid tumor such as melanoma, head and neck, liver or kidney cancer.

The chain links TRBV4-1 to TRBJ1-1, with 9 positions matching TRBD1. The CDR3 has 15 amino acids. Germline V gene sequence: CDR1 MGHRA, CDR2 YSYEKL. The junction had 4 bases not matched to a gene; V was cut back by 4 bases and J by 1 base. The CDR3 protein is CASSRRTGENTEAFF. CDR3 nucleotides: TGCGCCAGCAGCCGTCGGACAGGGGAGAACACTGAAGCTTTCTTT.

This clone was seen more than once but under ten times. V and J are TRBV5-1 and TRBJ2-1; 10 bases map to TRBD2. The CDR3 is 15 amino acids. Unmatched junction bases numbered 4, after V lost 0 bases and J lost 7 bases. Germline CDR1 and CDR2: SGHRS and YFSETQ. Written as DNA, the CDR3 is TGCGCCAGCAGCTTGGAAGGTAGCGGGGGGAATGAGCAGTTCTTC. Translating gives CASSLEGSGGNEQFF. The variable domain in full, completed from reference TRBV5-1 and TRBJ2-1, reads KAGVTQTPRYLIKTRGQQVTLSCSPISGHRSVSWYQQTPGQGLQFLFEYFSETQRNKGNFPGRFSGRQFSNSRSEMNVSTLELGDSALYLCASSLEGSGGNEQFFGPGTRLTVL.

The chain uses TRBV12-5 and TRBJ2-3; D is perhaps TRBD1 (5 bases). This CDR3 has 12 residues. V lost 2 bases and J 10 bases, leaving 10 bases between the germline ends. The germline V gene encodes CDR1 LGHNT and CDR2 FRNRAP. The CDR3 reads CASGLRGGAQYF. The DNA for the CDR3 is TGTGCTAGTGGTTTGAGGGGCGGTGCGCAGTATTTT.

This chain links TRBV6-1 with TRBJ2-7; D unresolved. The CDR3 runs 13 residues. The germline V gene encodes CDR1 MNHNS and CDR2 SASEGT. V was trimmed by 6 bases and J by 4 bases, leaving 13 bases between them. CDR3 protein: CASRMNPLYEQYF. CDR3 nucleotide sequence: TGTGCCAGCAGGATGAACCCCCTATACGAGCAGTACTTC.

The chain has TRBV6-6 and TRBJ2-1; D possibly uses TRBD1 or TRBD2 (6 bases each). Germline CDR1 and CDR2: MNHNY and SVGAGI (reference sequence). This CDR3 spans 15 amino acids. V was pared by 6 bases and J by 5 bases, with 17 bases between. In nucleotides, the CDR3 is TGTGCCAGCAGGTCTCTCTGGGGGGCCAACAATGAGCAGTTCTTC. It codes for CASRSLWGANNEQFF.

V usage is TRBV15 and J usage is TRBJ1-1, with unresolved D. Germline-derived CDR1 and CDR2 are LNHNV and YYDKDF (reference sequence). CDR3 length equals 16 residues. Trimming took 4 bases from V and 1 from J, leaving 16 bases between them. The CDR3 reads CATSTAEVSRNTEAFF. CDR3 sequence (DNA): TGTGCCACCAGCACCGCCGAGGTGAGCCGGAACACTGAAGCTTTCTTT.

The chain's CDR3 is CASGVSGVGFNHEQYF. CDR3 in DNA: TGTGCCAGTGGGGTCTCGGGCGTGGGCTTCAACCACGAGCAGTACTTC. This chain uses TRBV19 with TRBJ2-7, with D unresolved. V lost 8 bases, J lost 5 bases, and 25 bases lay in between. The CDR3 spans 16 residues. Germline V gene sequence: CDR1 LNHDA, CDR2 SQIVND (reference sequence).

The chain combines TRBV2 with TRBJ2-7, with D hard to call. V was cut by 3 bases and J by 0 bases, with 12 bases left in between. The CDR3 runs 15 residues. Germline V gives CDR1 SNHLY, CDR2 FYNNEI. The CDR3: CASSEWTAPSYEQYV. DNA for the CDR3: TGTGCCAGCAGTGAGTGGACGGCACCCTCCTACGAGCAGTACGTC.

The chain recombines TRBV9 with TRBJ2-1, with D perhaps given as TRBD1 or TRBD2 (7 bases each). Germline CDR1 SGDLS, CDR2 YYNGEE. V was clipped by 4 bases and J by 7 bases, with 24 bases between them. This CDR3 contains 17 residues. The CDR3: CASSPEGAGRGPNEQFF. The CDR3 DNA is TGTGCCAGCAGCCCCGAGGGGGCGGGGCGGGGGCCTAATGAGCAGTTCTTC.

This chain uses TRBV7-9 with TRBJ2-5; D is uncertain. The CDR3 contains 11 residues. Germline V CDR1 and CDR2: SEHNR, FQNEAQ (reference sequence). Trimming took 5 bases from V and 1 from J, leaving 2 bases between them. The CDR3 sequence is CASSRQETQYF. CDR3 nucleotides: TGTGCCAGCAGCCGCCAAGAGACCCAGTACTTC.

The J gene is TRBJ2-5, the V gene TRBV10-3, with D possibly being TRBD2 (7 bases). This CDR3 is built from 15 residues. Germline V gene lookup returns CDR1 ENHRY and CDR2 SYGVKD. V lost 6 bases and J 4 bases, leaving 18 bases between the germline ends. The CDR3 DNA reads TGTGCCATCAGCGAGGGGGGGGCCTTGGGAGAGACCCAGTACTTC. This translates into CAISEGGALGETQYF.

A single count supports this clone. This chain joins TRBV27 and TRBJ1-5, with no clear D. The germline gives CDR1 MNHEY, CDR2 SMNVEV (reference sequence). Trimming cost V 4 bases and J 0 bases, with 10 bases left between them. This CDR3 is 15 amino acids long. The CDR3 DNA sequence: TGTGCCAGCAGTTACGGTCCTTTTAGCAATCAGCCCCAGCATTTT. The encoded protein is CASSYGPFSNQPQHF.

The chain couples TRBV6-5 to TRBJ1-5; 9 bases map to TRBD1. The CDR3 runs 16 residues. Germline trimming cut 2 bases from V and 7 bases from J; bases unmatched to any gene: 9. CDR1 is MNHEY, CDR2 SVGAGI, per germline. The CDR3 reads CASSYRDRVAYQPQHF. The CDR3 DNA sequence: TGTGCCAGCAGTTACCGGGACAGGGTCGCGTACCAGCCCCAGCATTTT.